This T cell receptor (beta chain) was captured by sequencing in a study of a mutant IDH1 vaccine in newly diagnosed glioma. Study background: Patients' prior therapy spanned radiotherapy, temozolomide, or both; most underwent both.

Assay used: immunoSEQ multiplex PCR; TCRdb lists only in-frame clones, some missing. The data hold 60,000 to 75,000 clones, with approximately 84% observed a single time. A word on this clone: Its antigen remains unknown.

Time point denoted: week 11, during vaccination. It was 300 ug of mutant IDH1 20-mer peptide that made up each vaccine dose, given with topical imiquimod. The TCR sequence derives from a young man with glioma. The sample in question was PBMCs, obtained from a glioma patient whose treatment included an IDH1 peptide vaccine.

This CDR3 reads CASSLRRGGISSEQFF. CDR3 bases: TGTGCCAGCAGTTTGAGACGGGGGGGCATCTCGAGTGAGCAGTTCTTC. This chain links TRBV27 with TRBJ2-1, with TRBD2 identical over 8 bases. J gave up 9 bases and V 3 bases, and 13 bases lay outside the gene matches. In germline, CDR1 is MNHEY, CDR2 SMNVEV (reference sequence). The CDR3 runs to 16 residues.